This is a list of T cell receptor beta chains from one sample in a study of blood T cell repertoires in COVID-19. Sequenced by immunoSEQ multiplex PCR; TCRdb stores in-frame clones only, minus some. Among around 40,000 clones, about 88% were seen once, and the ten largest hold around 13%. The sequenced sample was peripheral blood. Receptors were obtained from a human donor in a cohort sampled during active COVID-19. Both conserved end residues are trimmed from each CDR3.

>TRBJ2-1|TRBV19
ASSPLAGSDEQF
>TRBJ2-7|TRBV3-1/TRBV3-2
ASSQAGVEQY
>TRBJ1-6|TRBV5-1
ASSLQGSPLH
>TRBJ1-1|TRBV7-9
ASSRDRPTAVEAF
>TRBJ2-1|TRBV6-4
ASSEGSPAGEQF
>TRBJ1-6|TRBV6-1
ASTDPSGIIRGSPLH
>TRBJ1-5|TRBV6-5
ASSYSYGHGNQPQH
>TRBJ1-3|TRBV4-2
ASSQEGQGAGNTIY
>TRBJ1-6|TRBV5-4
ASSRSGDSNSPLH
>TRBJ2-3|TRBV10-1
ASSLDSSTDTQY
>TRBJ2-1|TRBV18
ASSPSLAGANYNEQF
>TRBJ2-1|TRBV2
ASSLISGSAYNEQF
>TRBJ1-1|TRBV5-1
ASSLAWGGSTEAF
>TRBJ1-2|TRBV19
ASSIPDRARFYGYT
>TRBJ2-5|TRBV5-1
ASSSRGSGAQETQY
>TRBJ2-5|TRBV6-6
ASRPWDRGSGETQY
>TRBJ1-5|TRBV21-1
ASSKRQSNQPQH
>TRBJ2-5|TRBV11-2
ASSPQAGGETQY
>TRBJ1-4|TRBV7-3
ASSLKGGAGQELF
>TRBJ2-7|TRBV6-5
ASRLTTQESYEQY
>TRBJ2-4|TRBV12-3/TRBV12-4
ASRQGGDIQY
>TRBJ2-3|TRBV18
ASSPRQGGDTQY
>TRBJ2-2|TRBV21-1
ASSKRKGRGTGELF
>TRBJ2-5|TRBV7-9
ASRAAGRWETQY
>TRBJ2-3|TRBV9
ASSAPSGSLGTDTQY
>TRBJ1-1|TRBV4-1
ASSQAVQVEAF